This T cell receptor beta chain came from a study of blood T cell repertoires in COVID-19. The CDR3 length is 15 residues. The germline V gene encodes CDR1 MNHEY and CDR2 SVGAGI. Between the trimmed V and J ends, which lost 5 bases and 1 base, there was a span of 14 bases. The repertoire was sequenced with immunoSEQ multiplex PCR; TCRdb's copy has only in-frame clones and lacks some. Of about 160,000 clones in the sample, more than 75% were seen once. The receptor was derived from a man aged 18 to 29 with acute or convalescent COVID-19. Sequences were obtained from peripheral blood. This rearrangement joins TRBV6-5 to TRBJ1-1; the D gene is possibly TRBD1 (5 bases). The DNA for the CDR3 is TGTGCCAGCAGTCCCACAGGTCCCCCGAACACTGAAGCTTTCTTT. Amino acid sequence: CASSPTGPPNTEAFF.